This record concerns one T cell receptor beta chain sequence. What antigen it recognizes has not been identified. Nothing much larger sits one base from this clone, and base qualities are not available. This entry belongs to a study of T cell changes during pregnancy in multiple sclerosis (dated by TCRdb to about 2019). At the level of the whole study: The study looked at changes in the T cell repertoire across pregnancy in women with multiple sclerosis.

Library method: the immunoSEQ multiplex PCR assay. The source is immuneACCESS, and TCRdb retained only in-frame sequences with V and J called. Part of the clones is not carried over; for the studies checked, unresolved V genes explain less than half of this, and the remainder is unexplained. The sample profile shows about 93,000 clones; approximately 90% of them were found once. The ten largest clones capture around 1% of the sample. The germline V gene supplies CDR1 MNHNS and CDR2 SASEGT. Including cysteine and phenylalanine, the CDR3 has 16 amino acids. CDR3 DNA is the only sequence kept; it has 48 bases, read in frame from the first base. Trimming accounts for 4 bases at V and 6 bases at J, while the number of junction bases matched to no gene is 13.

The chain is assembled from TRBV6-1 and TRBJ2-7, with TRBD1 matching 9 junction bases. The material was peripheral blood, obtained before pregnancy. This clonotype was obtained from a female donor with multiple sclerosis, enrolled in a pregnancy study. CDR3 region: CASSVSGTGLHVEQYF. Here is the DNA: TGTGCCAGCAGTGTCTCCGGGACAGGGCTACACGTCGAGCAGTACTTC.